The 22 T cell receptor beta chains below come from one sample, sequenced in a study of blood T cells in healthy people across ages. Alongside a J-beta primer mix, a sample-barcoded 5' primer served in a second PCR lasting about 6 to 11 cycles. TCRdb re-derived calls from the 5' RACE reads in MiXCR, one entry per CDR3 protein. The sample yields some 930,000 distinct CDR3 sequences, almost 30% seen once. Separately, the same data were catalogued under a study of T cells of mothers and their children.

The sample consisted of blood. All receptors derive from a woman in her thirties or forties in good health.

The V gene is TRBV7-8, the J gene TRBJ1-1; D unresolved. Between the trimmed V and J ends, which lost 4 bases and 3 bases, there was a span of 9 bases. CDR1 SGHVS and CDR2 FQNEAQ come from the germline V gene. This CDR3 is 13 amino acids long. The CDR3 DNA reads TGTGCCAGCAGCTCCTACCAGGACACTGAAGCTTTCTTT. This gives the protein CASSSYQDTEAFF.

This clonotype turned up a few times. CDR3 amino acids: CASSARASPNYGYTF. CDR3 in DNA: TGTGCCAGCAGCGCGCGGGCGAGCCCTAACTATGGCTACACCTTC. The chain combines TRBV9 with TRBJ1-2, with no clear D. The CDR3 has 15 amino acids. V lost 3 bases and J lost 0, with 12 bases in between. CDR1 SGDLS and CDR2 YYNGEE come from the germline V gene.

This clonotype was counted between two and nine times. J is TRBJ2-1 and V is TRBV27; TRBD1 aligns across 7 bases. The junction had 9 bases not matched to a gene; V was cut back by 6 bases and J by 4 bases. Germline V CDR1 and CDR2: MNHEY, SMNVEV (reference sequence). The CDR3 totals 15 residues. CDR3 loop: CASSIETGTYNEQFF. CDR3 bases: TGTGCCAGCAGCATCGAGACAGGGACATACAATGAGCAGTTCTTC.

The sample holds many counts of this clonotype. The CDR3, as DNA: TGCAGCGTGGGAGGGGCGCGGGAGACCCAGTACTTC. It translates to CSVGGARETQYF. This chain links TRBV29-1 with TRBJ2-5, with TRBD2 matching over 7 bases. Germline V gene sequence: CDR1 SQVTM, CDR2 ANQGSEA. The ends lost 6 bases at V and 5 bases at J; junction bases unmatched: 6. This CDR3 has 12 residues.

This clonotype was detected a few times. With a much larger clone just one base away, this may be a read error. V gene TRBV20-1 combines with J gene TRBJ2-7; 12 bases are shared with TRBD2. The germline V gene encodes CDR1 DFQATT and CDR2 SNEGSKA (reference sequence). CDR3 size: 16 residues. CDR3 residues: CRARDPFTSGGYEQYF. CDR3 in DNA: TGCAGGGCTAGAGATCCGTTTACTAGCGGGGGGTACGAGCAGTACTTC.

Of note for this clonotype: This could be a read error, since a much larger clone is one nucleotide away. The chain recombines TRBV2 with TRBJ2-3; D gene unclear. The length of the CDR3 is 12 residues. The germline V gene has CDR1 SNHLY and CDR2 FYNNEI. The CDR3: CVSSDERVTQYF. CDR3 bases: TGTGTCAGCAGTGACGAACGAGTTACGCAGTATTTT.

There are many counts of this clonotype. J is TRBJ2-1 and V is TRBV6-6; 12 nucleotides line up with TRBD2. Germline lookup yields CDR1 MNHNY and CDR2 SVGAGI (reference sequence). The CDR3 extends over 15 amino acids. V lost 4 bases, J lost 4 bases, and 2 bases stayed unmatched. The DNA for the CDR3 is TGTGCCAGCAGTTTCACTAGCGGGGGGTACAATGAGCAGTTCTTC. This encodes CASSFTSGGYNEQFF.

This clonotype was seen a handful of times. The CDR3 sequence is CASSWAAGYNEQFF. The CDR3 DNA reads TGCGCCAGCAGCTGGGCCGCGGGGTACAATGAGCAGTTCTTC. This chain connects TRBV5-1 to TRBJ2-1, with D possibly being TRBD2 (6 bases). V was cut by 3 bases and J by 4 bases, with 11 bases left in between. Per the germline V gene, CDR1 is SGHRS and CDR2 is YFSETQ. This CDR3 spans 14 amino acids.

This clonotype occurred a few times. This rearrangement joins TRBV10-3 to TRBJ1-6, with D perhaps TRBD1 (6 bases). Germline V gene sequence: CDR1 ENHRY, CDR2 SYGVKD. V shed 6 bases and J shed 5 bases, with 11 bases lying between them. The CDR3 length is 14 residues. CDR3 nucleotides: TGTGCCATCAGCGCCCGGACAGATAATTCACCCCTCCACTTT. This translates into CAISARTDNSPLHF.

On this clonotype itself: A read error may explain this, as a much larger clone is one base away. The chain combines TRBV9 with TRBJ2-1, with D possibly matching TRBD2 (6 bases). Germline V gene lookup returns CDR1 SGDLS and CDR2 YYNGEE. This CDR3 has 15 amino acids. Between the trimmed V and J ends, which lost 0 bases and 8 bases, there was a span of 15 bases. CDR3 loop: CASSVDGYPGDEQFF. The CDR3 region has the DNA TGTGCCAGCAGCGTAGATGGCTACCCGGGAGATGAGCAGTTCTTC.

In this sample, this clonotype turned up many times. The chain uses TRBV4-1 and TRBJ1-2, with D possibly being TRBD1 (6 bases). The CDR3 has 19 amino acids. V was shortened by 0 bases and J by 4 bases, with 24 bases between the two germline ends. The germline V gene encodes CDR1 MGHRA and CDR2 YSYEKL. The CDR3 protein is CASSQDLNNLIQGRYGYTF. The DNA for the CDR3 is TGCGCCAGCAGCCAAGATCTGAACAATCTAATACAGGGTCGCTATGGCTACACCTTC.

This clonotype was found many times. The chain links TRBV7-2 to TRBJ2-7; TRBD2 might be the D (6 bases). The CDR3 runs 15 residues. V lost 2 bases and J 6 bases, leaving 17 bases between the germline ends. Germline CDR1 reads SGHTA; CDR2 reads FQGNSA. The CDR3 nucleotides are TGTGCCAGCAGCTTACCGACTAGGGGATGGGGCGAGCAGTACTTC. Translating gives CASSLPTRGWGEQYF.

This clonotype occurred many times. Relative to the germline gene, one junction end is altered; a read error may explain this. The chain couples TRBV3-1 to TRBJ2-7; D ambiguous. CDR1 is LGHDT, CDR2 YNNKEL, per germline (reference sequence). The CDR3 contains 14 residues. The CDR3 is CASSQGIGRYEQYF. The CDR3 nucleotides read TGCGCCAGCAGCCAAGGAATAGGGCGCTACGAGCAGTACTTC.

This clonotype was seen many times. The genes are TRBV7-2 and TRBJ2-1; 12 nucleotides line up with TRBD1. The CDR3 is 16 residues long. After removal of 6 bases from V and 7 bases from J, the junction contained 10 bases not matched to a gene. Germline CDR1 and CDR2: SGHTA and FQGNSA. DNA of the CDR3: TGTGCCAGCAGTCAGCCCCCGGGACAGGGGGCAAATGAGCAGTTCTTC. Amino acid sequence: CASSQPPGQGANEQFF. The full variable domain, its missing parts supplied by reference TRBV7-2 and TRBJ2-1, is GAGVSQSPSNKVTEKGKDVELRCDPISGHTALYWYRQSLGQGLEFLIYFQGNSAPDKSGLPSDRFSAERTGGSVSTLTIQRTQQEDSAVYLCASSQPPGQGANEQFFGPGTRLTVL.

The chain combines TRBV20-1 with TRBJ2-7; D remains unclear. The J call may be in error: the DNA end matches TRBJ2-5 better. In germline, CDR1 is DFQATT, CDR2 SNEGSKA (reference sequence). The CDR3 is 15 residues long. The CDR3 region is CSASIGRTPVGTQYF. The CDR3 bases are TGCAGTGCTAGTATTGGTCGGACCCCCGTTGGGACCCAGTACTTC.

The chain is built from TRBV6-5 and TRBJ1-1; D is unresolved. Trimming stripped 4 bases from V and 4 bases from J, with 25 bases between. CDR3 length equals 18 residues. CDR1 and CDR2 from the germline V gene are MNHEY and SVGAGI. The CDR3 sequence: CASSSAGGKNSPGTEAFF. CDR3 DNA sequence: TGTGCCAGCAGTTCGGCGGGTGGGAAGAATAGTCCGGGCACTGAAGCTTTCTTT.

This rearrangement joins TRBV28 to TRBJ2-3; D is perhaps TRBD1 (6 bases). V was shortened by 1 base and J by 9 bases, with 14 bases between the two germline ends. CDR1 and CDR2 from the germline V gene are MDHEN and SYDVKM. The CDR3 sequence is 14 residues long. CDR3 DNA: TGTGCCAGCAGTTTATTAGGGGGTGCGAACACGCAGTATTTT. Translating gives CASSLLGGANTQYF.

This chain links TRBV7-8 with TRBJ1-2, with a possible D match to TRBD1 (5 bases). Germline V CDR1 and CDR2: SGHVS, FQNEAQ. V shed 1 base and J shed 3 bases, with 12 bases lying between them. The CDR3 sequence is 15 residues long. In DNA, the CDR3 is TGTGCCAGCAGCTTAGATCAGGGCTTCTACTATGGCTACACCTTC. Protein sequence: CASSLDQGFYYGYTF.

The chain carries TRBV2 and TRBJ2-2; D gene unclear. The V gene lost 10 bases and the J gene lost 1 base, with 10 bases spanning the gap. The CDR3 length is 13 residues. Germline V lookup: CDR1 SNHLY, CDR2 FYNNEI. The CDR3 is CATRTGNTGELFF. In DNA, the CDR3 is TGTGCCACCAGGACGGGGAACACCGGGGAGCTGTTTTTT.

This clonotype was detected ten times or more. The gene calls are TRBV18 and TRBJ1-2, with 8 nucleotides matching TRBD1. This CDR3 is built from 14 residues. CDR1 and CDR2 from the germline V gene are KGHSH and LQKENI. V shed 8 bases and J 3 bases; nucleotides not matched to a gene: 8. The CDR3 nucleotides read TGTGCCAGCAGCTTAGACAGGGGCGACTATGGCTACACCTTC. Residues: CASSLDRGDYGYTF. Variable domain in full (rest from reference TRBV18 and TRBJ1-2): NAGVMQNPRHLVRRRGQEARLRCSPMKGHSHVYWYRQLPEEGLKFMVYLQKENIIDESGMPKERFSAEFPKEGPSILRIQQVVRGDSAAYFCASSLDRGDYGYTFGSGTRLTVV.

This sequence joins TRBV6-6 and TRBJ1-4, with 8 nucleotides matching TRBD1. The V segment lost 5 bases and the J segment 4 bases; nucleotides outside the gene matches: 9. Germline CDR1 is MNHNY and CDR2 is SVGAGI (reference sequence). The CDR3 contains 16 residues. This CDR3 reads CASSPSGTGHNEKLFF. The DNA of the CDR3 is TGTGCCAGCAGTCCCTCCGGGACAGGTCATAATGAAAAACTGTTTTTT.

The chain couples TRBV7-9 to TRBJ1-2, with 11 bases matching TRBD1. This CDR3 comprises 18 residues. Germline V CDR1 and CDR2: SEHNR, FQNEAQ (reference sequence). The J segment lost 6 bases and the V segment lost 2 bases, leaving 14 bases of the junction unmatched. The DNA for the CDR3 is TGTGCCAGCAGCTTACCCTTTCGGACAGGGGGCGGTAAAGATGGCTACACCTTC. Amino acids: CASSLPFRTGGGKDGYTF. The full variable domain, with the rest looked up from reference TRBV7-9 and TRBJ1-2, is DTGVSQNPRHKITKRGQNVTFRCDPISEHNRLYWYRQTLGQGPEFLTYFQNEAQLEKSRLLSDRFSAERPKGSFSTLEIQRTEQGDSAMYLCASSLPFRTGGGKDGYTFGSGTRLTVV.